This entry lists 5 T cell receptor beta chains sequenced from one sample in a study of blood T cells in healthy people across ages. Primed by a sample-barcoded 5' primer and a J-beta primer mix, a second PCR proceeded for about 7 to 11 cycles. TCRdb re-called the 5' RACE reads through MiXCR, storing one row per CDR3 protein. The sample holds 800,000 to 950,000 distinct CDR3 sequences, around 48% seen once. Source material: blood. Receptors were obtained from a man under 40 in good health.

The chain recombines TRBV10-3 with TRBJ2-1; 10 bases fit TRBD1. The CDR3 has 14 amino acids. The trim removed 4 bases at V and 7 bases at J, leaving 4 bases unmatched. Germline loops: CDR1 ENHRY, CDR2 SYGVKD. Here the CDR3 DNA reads TGTGCCATCAGTGTCCGGGACAGGGGAAATGAGCAGTTCTTC. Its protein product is CAISVRDRGNEQFF.

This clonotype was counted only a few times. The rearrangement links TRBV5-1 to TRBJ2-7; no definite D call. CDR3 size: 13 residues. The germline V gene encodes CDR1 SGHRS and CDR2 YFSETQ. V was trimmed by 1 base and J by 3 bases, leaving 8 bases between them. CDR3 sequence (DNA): TGCGCCAGCAGCTTGAACAACTTCTACGAGCAGTACTTC. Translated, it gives CASSLNNFYEQYF. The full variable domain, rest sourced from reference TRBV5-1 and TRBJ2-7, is KAGVTQTPRYLIKTRGQQVTLSCSPISGHRSVSWYQQTPGQGLQFLFEYFSETQRNKGNFPGRFSGRQFSNSRSEMNVSTLELGDSALYLCASSLNNFYEQYFGPGTRLTVT.

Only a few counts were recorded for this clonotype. CDR3 DNA: TGTGCCAGCAGCTTCGGTGACAGGTCCCAAGAGACCCAGTACTTC. It is translated as CASSFGDRSQETQYF. The chain joins TRBV7-9 to TRBJ2-5, with D perhaps TRBD1 (6 bases). Per the germline V gene, CDR1 is SEHNR and CDR2 is FQNEAQ (reference sequence). V lost 3 bases and J 1 base, leaving 12 bases between the germline ends. The CDR3 is made up of 15 amino acids.

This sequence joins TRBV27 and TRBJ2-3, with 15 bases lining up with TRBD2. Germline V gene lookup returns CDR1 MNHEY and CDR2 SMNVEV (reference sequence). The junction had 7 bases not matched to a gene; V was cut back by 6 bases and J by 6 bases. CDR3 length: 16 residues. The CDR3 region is CASRGTSGGSGDTQYF. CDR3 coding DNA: TGTGCCAGCAGGGGGACTAGCGGGGGGTCCGGCGATACGCAGTATTTT.

CDR3 DNA: TGTGCCAGCAGTTTACCCAGGGAGGCGGGGGGGCCCCACGAGCAGTACTTC. Translating gives CASSLPREAGGPHEQYF. The chain recombines TRBV28 with TRBJ2-4; the match to TRBD2 covers 9 bases. The better agreement between TRBJ2-7 and the DNA end casts doubt on the J call. CDR1 and CDR2 (germline): MDHEN, SYDVKM. This CDR3 has 17 amino acids.